What follows are 12 T cell receptor beta chains derived from one specimen sequenced in a study of regulatory T cells in long-lasting Graves disease. Time point in this sample: newly diagnosed GD, antithyroid drugs for less than 3 months. The authors made the TCR library using RNA they extracted from PBMCs. Construction of TCR beta libraries relied on iRepertoire HTBI primers and on Arm-PCR targeting CDR3 regions. TCRdb re-analysed the multiplex PCR reads in MiXCR, keeping a single row per CDR3 protein. The sample contains under 800,000 distinct CDR3 sequences, roughly 15% of which appear only once. This same sample was also part of a study on T cells in Graves' hyperthyroidism and ophthalmopathy.

The material sequenced was peripheral blood mononuclear cells (PBMCs), taken at new diagnosis, from a patient treated with antithyroid drugs. These receptors came from a woman in her twenties or thirties with Graves disease.

In this sample, this clonotype turned up a few times. The rearrangement uses TRBV5-5 and TRBJ1-1; D gene uncertain. The CDR3 consists of 15 residues. Germline lookup yields CDR1 SGHKS and CDR2 YYEKEE (reference sequence). V was shortened by 5 bases and J by 0 bases, with 14 bases between the two germline ends. CDR3 DNA sequence: TGTGCCAGCAGGAGCTCCGGGTGGATGAACACTGAAGCTTTCTTT. It yields the protein CASRSSGWMNTEAFF.

This clonotype was seen a few times. This rearrangement joins TRBV28 to TRBJ2-1, with 9 bases fitting TRBD1. Germline CDR1 reads MDHEN; CDR2 reads SYDVKM. The CDR3 covers 16 residues. J gave up 3 bases and V 1 base, and 4 bases lay outside the gene matches. The CDR3: CASSLYGTGYYNEQFF. CDR3 DNA sequence: TGTGCCAGCAGTTTATACGGGACAGGGTACTACAATGAGCAGTTCTTC.

The rearrangement uses TRBV7-9 and TRBJ2-7; tentatively, D is TRBD1 (6 bases). Germline V CDR1 and CDR2: SEHNR, FQNEAQ (reference sequence). V was cut by 5 bases and J by 1 base, with 18 bases left in between. The CDR3 has 16 residues. CDR3 sequence: CASSIPKGVRSYEQYF. CDR3 in DNA: TGTGCCAGCAGCATTCCCAAGGGGGTTAGATCCTACGAGCAGTACTTC.

This clonotype was detected only a few times. The chain employs TRBV9 and TRBJ2-2; 7 nucleotides match TRBD1. The CDR3 has 14 residues. Trimming cost V 4 bases and J 5 bases; bases outside gene matches: 5. The germline V gene has CDR1 SGDLS and CDR2 YYNGEE. The CDR3 coding sequence is TGTGCCAGCAGCCTCGGGACAGCTACCGGGGAGCTGTTTTTT. Its translation: CASSLGTATGELFF.

This clonotype came up many times. J is TRBJ2-1 and V is TRBV12-3 or TRBV12-4, with 8 nucleotides matching TRBD2. The CDR3 spans 16 residues. Unmatched junction bases numbered 11, after V lost 6 bases and J lost 4 bases. The CDR3 protein is CASSPNGAGGYNEQFF. CDR3 nucleotides: TGTGCCAGCAGCCCCAACGGGGCGGGGGGTTACAATGAGCAGTTCTTC.

The chain is built from TRBV20-1 and TRBJ2-3; 9 nucleotides align to TRBD2. Germline V gene data show CDR1 as DFQATT and CDR2 as SNEGSKA (reference sequence). V was clipped by 5 bases and J by 0 bases; unmatched bases: 9. The CDR3 length is 16 residues. CDR3 bases: TGCAGTGCTGAAGGTAGCGGGAGCCCTAGCACAGATACGCAGTATTTT. It codes for CSAEGSGSPSTDTQYF.

This clonotype was seen repeatedly, ten times or more. The chain employs TRBV6-5 and TRBJ1-3; D is perhaps TRBD1 (6 bases). CDR1 is MNHEY, CDR2 SVGAGI, per germline. V was trimmed by 2 bases and J by 4 bases, leaving 9 bases between them. CDR3 length: 14 amino acids. CDR3 nucleotides: TGTGCCAGCAGTTACGGGGGGCGAGGAAACACCATATATTTT. Translated, it gives CASSYGGRGNTIYF.

This clonotype was recorded at least ten times. J is TRBJ1-2 and V is TRBV15; TRBD1 might be the D (6 bases). Trimming removed 0 bases from V and 4 bases from J, with 12 bases in between. Germline V gives CDR1 LNHNV, CDR2 YYDKDF (reference sequence). The CDR3 loop spans 15 amino acids. CDR3 region: CATSRDAVGGYGYTF. CDR3 DNA sequence: TGTGCCACCAGCAGAGATGCGGTAGGGGGCTATGGCTACACCTTC.

V gene TRBV7-9 combines with J gene TRBJ1-4, with 12 bases identical to TRBD1. Looked up from germline, CDR1 is SEHNR and CDR2 is FQNEAQ (reference sequence). The CDR3 runs 17 residues. The V segment lost 5 bases and the J segment 5 bases; nucleotides outside the gene matches: 9. CDR3: CASSPGTGGLLNEKLFF. CDR3 sequence (DNA): TGTGCCAGCAGCCCGGGGACAGGGGGCCTGTTAAATGAAAAACTGTTTTTT.

There are many counts of this clonotype. The chain couples TRBV11-3 to TRBJ2-7, with TRBD1 matching 10 bases. Germline-derived CDR1 and CDR2 are SGHNT and YENEEA. With V trimmed by 11 bases and J by 4 bases, 11 bases remained unmatched. The CDR3 has 14 amino acids. The CDR3 nucleotides are TGTGCCGGCCGAGGACAGGGGGTTTCTTACGAGCAGTACTTC. Protein: CAGRGQGVSYEQYF. Using reference TRBV11-3 and TRBJ2-7 for the parts outside the CDR3, the full variable domain is EAGVVQSPRYKIIEKKQPVAFWCNPISGHNTLYWYLQNLGQGPELLIRYENEEAVDDSQLPKDRFSAERLKGVDSTLKIQPAELGDSAVYLCAGRGQGVSYEQYFGPGTRLTVT.

This clonotype was observed at least ten times. The V gene is TRBV28, the J gene TRBJ1-2; tentatively, D is TRBD1 (5 bases). Trimming took 2 bases from V and 2 from J, leaving 9 bases between them. The CDR3 runs to 14 residues. Germline V gene data show CDR1 as MDHEN and CDR2 as SYDVKM. This CDR3 reads CASSLPAGNYGYTF. The CDR3, as DNA: TGTGCCAGCAGTTTACCCGCAGGGAACTATGGCTACACCTTC.

The chain links TRBV5-1 to TRBJ2-7; D perhaps matches TRBD2 (6 bases). Trimming took 2 bases from V and 3 from J, leaving 12 bases between them. The CDR3 runs 14 residues. Germline CDR1 is SGHRS and CDR2 is YFSETQ. The CDR3 is CASSFNAGSYEQYF. In DNA form, the CDR3 reads TGCGCCAGCAGCTTCAACGCGGGAAGCTACGAGCAGTACTTC.